Presented here are 5 T cell receptor beta chains from one specimen sequenced in a study of CD8+CD57+ T cells in acquired aplastic anemia. Profiles of TCR beta VDJ and CDR3 were generated from a genomic DNA template. TCRdb redid the calling of the reads with MiXCR, one entry per CDR3 protein. Of some 120,000 distinct CDR3 sequences listed, about half are singletons. The sequenced material came from sorted CD4+, CD8+, or CD8+CD57+ T cells (not recorded which) from PBMCs. The receptors come from a human donor in good health, serving as a control.

The chain joins TRBV29-1 to TRBJ2-7; 9 bases agree with TRBD1. CDR3 length: 12 amino acids. J lost 3 bases, V lost 6 bases, and 3 bases had no gene match. Germline lookup yields CDR1 SQVTM and CDR2 ANQGSEA. CDR3 in amino acids: CSVGQGYYEQYF. Written as DNA, the CDR3 is TGCAGCGTCGGACAGGGGTACTACGAGCAGTACTTC.

The genes are TRBV24-1 and TRBJ1-2; maybe TRBD1 (5 bases). The CDR3 is made up of 15 amino acids. V was shortened by 2 bases and J by 4 bases, with 13 bases between the two germline ends. Germline CDR1 reads KGHDR; CDR2 reads SFDVKD. CDR3 sequence: CATSDSGPTAYGYTF. The DNA for the CDR3 is TGTGCCACCAGTGATTCGGGACCCACGGCCTATGGCTACACCTTC.

This clonotype occurred a few times. The chain has TRBV18 and TRBJ2-5; D unresolved. V shed 3 bases and J shed 0 bases, with 8 bases lying between them. The germline CDR1 and CDR2 sequences are KGHSH and LQKENI. This CDR3 spans 14 amino acids. CDR3 protein: CASSPPAYQETQYF. The CDR3 DNA reads as TGTGCCAGCTCACCGCCGGCGTACCAAGAGACCCAGTACTTC.

The genes are TRBV7-9 and TRBJ1-1; D gene uncertain. Trimming took off 3 bases at V and 1 base at J, with 6 bases between the two ends. The CDR3 loop spans 13 amino acids. CDR1 SEHNR and CDR2 FQNEAQ come from the germline V gene (reference sequence). The CDR3 spells CASSFKGNTEAFF. The CDR3 coding sequence is TGTGCCAGCAGCTTTAAGGGGAACACTGAAGCTTTCTTT.

Ten or more counts support this clonotype. V is TRBV9 and J is TRBJ2-7; possibly TRBD1 or TRBD2 for D (5 bases each). Trimming cost V 0 bases and J 1 base, with 17 bases left between them. The CDR3 is 17 residues long. Per the germline V gene, CDR1 is SGDLS and CDR2 is YYNGEE. CDR3: CASSVGPGTKISYEQYF. As DNA, the CDR3 is TGTGCCAGCAGCGTAGGCCCCGGGACCAAAATATCCTACGAGCAGTACTTC.